This T cell receptor beta chain emerged from a study of PD-L1 blockade in urothelial cancer. As to this clone: A junction end diverges from the germline sequence, so it may reflect a read error.

Germline V gives CDR1 SGDLS, CDR2 YYNGEE. CDR3 length equals 14 residues. Added to each PCR by spiking were synthetic TCR analog templates. The protocol was immunoSEQ multiplex PCR, while the TCRdb copy is restricted to in-frame clones and leaves out a portion. The sample includes 35,000 to 50,000 clones, 81% of them seen just once. The source of this sequence is a man aged 70-80 years with urothelial cancer. This specimen consisted of PBMCs, obtained around atezolizumab (anti-PD-L1) treatment. V gene TRBV9 combines with J gene TRBJ2-2; 7 nucleotides match TRBD2. As DNA, the CDR3 is TGTGCCGGCAGCGCTGGACTAGAAACCGGGGAGCTGTTTTTT. Translation gives CAGSAGLETGELFF.